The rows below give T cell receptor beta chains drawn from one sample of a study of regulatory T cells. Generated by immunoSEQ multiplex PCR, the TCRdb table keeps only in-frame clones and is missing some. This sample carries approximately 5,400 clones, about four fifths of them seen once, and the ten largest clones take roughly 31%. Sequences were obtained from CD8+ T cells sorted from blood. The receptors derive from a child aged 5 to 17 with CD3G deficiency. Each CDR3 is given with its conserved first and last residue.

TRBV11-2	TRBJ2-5	CASTDRGRKGETQYF
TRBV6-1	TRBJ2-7	CASSEVGSYEQYF
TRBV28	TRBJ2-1	CASSQRAGLAGNVEQFF
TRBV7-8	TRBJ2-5	CASSLEGRVEETQYF
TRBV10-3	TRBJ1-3	CAISDWTGADSGNTIYF
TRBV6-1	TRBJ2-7	CASSVGQGGYEQYF
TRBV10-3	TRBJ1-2	CAISDPGQGIDGYTF
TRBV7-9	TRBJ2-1	CASSLAATGGQEQFF
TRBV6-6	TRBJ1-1	CASSLGLRAEAFF
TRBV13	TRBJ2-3	CASSFITDTQYF
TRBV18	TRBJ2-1	CASSPYNNEQFF
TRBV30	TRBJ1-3	CAWNPGSGNTIYF
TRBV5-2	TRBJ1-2	CASSQATGDYGYTF
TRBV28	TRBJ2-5	CASSFAGGLREQYF
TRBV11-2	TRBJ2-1	CASSLGLEQFF
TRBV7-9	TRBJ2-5	CASSFTLDRGGETQYF
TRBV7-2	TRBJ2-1	CASSPGSGKYNEQFF
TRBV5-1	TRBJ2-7	CASSSGTGISYEQYF
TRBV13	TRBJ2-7	CASSLGLGGSYEQYF
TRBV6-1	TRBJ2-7	CASSASLYEQYF
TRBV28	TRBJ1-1	CASSRYRGLNTEAFF
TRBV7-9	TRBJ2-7	CASSLGTGGHYEQYF
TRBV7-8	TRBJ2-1	CASSLAKDLQFF
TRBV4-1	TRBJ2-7	CASSQDLHSSYEQYF
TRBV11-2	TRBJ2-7	CASSRGLAGDPRSYEQYF
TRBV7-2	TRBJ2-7	CASSLGGGSDLYF
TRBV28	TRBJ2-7	CASMGRASSYEQYF
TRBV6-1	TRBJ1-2	CASSTWTDNYGYTF
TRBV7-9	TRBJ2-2	CASSSRREAYTGELFF
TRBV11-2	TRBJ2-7	CASSLLPRGYEQYF
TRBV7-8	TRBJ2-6	CASSLGVDSGANVLTF
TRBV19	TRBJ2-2	CASRTGLRDTGELFF
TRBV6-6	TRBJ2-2	CASSYEGAVSGELFF
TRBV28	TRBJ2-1	CASSASGSWNEQFF
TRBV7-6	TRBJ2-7	CASSLGGASEQYF
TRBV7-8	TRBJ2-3	CASSIPGLAGGTDTQYF
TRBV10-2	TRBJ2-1	CASGRTSGLNEQFF
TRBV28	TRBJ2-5	CASSFAGVGETQYF
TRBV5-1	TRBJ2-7	CASSEGGGSYEQYF
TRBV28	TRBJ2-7	CASSFRDTPLGEQYF
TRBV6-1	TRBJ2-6	CASTAGEGANVLTF
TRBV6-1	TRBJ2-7	CASSASSYEQYF
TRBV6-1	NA	CASSHRDGPYEQYF
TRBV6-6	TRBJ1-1	CASSYPDSEAFF
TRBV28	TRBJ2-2	CASRASGDNTGELFF
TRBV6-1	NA	CASSEAGPGLADYEQYF
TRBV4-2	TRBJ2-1	CASSLANSGSDEQFF
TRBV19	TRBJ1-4	CASSDGQDEKLFF
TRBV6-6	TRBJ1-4	CASSPGQGGGKLFF
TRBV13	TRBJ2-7	CASSYRTDPYEQYF
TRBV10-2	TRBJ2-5	CASSGTGTLETQYF
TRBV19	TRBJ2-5	CASSISLQETQYF
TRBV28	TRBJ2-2	CASSPFKNTGELFF
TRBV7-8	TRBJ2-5	CASSPGLSLPPQYF
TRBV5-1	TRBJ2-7	CASSPGLAGDEQYF